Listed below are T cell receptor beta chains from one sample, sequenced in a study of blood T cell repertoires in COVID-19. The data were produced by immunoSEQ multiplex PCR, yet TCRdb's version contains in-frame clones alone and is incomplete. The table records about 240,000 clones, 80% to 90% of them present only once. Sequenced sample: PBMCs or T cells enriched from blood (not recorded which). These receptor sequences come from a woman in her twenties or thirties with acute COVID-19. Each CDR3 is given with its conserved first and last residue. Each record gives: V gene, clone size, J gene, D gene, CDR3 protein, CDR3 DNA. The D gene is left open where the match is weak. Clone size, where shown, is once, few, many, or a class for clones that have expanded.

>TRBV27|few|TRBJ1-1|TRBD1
CASSWGTGSFTEAFF
TGTGCCAGCAGTTGGGGGACAGGGAGTTTCACTGAAGCTTTCTTT
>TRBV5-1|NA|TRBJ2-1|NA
CASGDTSSYNEQFF
TGCGCCAGCGGGGACACAAGCTCCTACAATGAGCAGTTCTTC
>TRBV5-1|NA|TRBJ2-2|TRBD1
CASSPRGLGSAGELFF
TGCGCCAGCAGCCCCAGGGGGTTGGGGAGCGCCGGGGAGCTGTTTTTT
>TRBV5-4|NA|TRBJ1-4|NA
CASSSAGGRDEKLFF
TGTGCCAGCAGCTCCGCTGGAGGGAGGGATGAAAAACTGTTTTTT
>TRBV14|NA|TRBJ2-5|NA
CASSHRLAEETQYF
TGTGCCAGCAGCCACCGTCTAGCAGAAGAGACCCAGTACTTC
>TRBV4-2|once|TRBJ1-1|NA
CASSQSQGKKEAFF
TGTGCCAGCAGCCAATCCCAGGGGAAGAAGGAAGCTTTCTTT
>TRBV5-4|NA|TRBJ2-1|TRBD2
CASSFGAHRGGPYNEQFF
TGTGCCAGCAGCTTCGGTGCCCATCGGGGGGGCCCCTACAATGAGCAGTTCTTC
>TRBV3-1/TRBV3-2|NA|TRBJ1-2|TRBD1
CASSQGGRGLWGYTF
TGTGCCAGCAGCCAAGGGGGCAGGGGGCTGTGGGGCTACACCTTC
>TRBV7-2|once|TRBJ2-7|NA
CASSSVPGLSYEQYF
TGTGCCAGCAGCTCAGTGCCAGGTCTCTCCTACGAGCAGTACTTC
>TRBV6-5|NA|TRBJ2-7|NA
CASSIGESYEQYF
TGTGCCAGCAGCATAGGGGAATCCTACGAGCAGTACTTC
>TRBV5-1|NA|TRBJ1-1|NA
CASRGSLNTEAFF
TGCGCCAGCAGGGGCAGTTTGAACACTGAAGCTTTCTTT
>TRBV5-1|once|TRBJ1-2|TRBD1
CASSLGQGRGYTF
TGCGCCAGCAGCCTTGGACAGGGTAGGGGCTACACCTTC
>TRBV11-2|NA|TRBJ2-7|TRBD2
CASSPWTSGGYEQYF
TGTGCCAGCAGCCCATGGACTAGCGGGGGCTACGAGCAGTACTTC
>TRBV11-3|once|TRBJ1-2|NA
CASSLDGQLNYGYTF
TGTGCCAGCAGCTTAGATGGGCAGCTTAACTATGGCTACACCTTC
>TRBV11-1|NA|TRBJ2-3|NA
CASSLGGQDTQYF
TGTGCCAGCAGCTTAGGGGGGCAGGATACGCAGTATTTT